This T cell receptor (beta chain) appears in the sequencing data of a study of PD-L1 blockade in urothelial cancer. Study conclusions and caveats: Expansion of tumor-associated blood clones at 3 weeks was greater in durable-benefit patients.

Synthetic analogs of TCR templates were spiked into every PCR. Method: immunoSEQ multiplex PCR; TCRdb's copy keeps in-frame clones and lacks some. The top ten hold 1% to 1.5% of the sample, which has tens of thousands of clones, roughly 82% seen once. To note about this clone: Its antigen is still unknown.

The time point: pretreatment peripheral blood. V was pared by 0 bases and J by 0 bases, with 10 bases between. There are 16 residues in the CDR3. The V gene's germline CDR1 is SGDLS and CDR2 YYNGEE. The V call is TRBV9, the J call TRBJ2-1, with TRBD1 as a possible D gene (5 bases). The receptor's source is a man between 45 and 60 years old with urothelial cancer. The sequencing here drew on PBMCs, taken around atezolizumab (anti-PD-L1) treatment. CDR3 amino acids: CASSVGKDISYNEQFF. The CDR3 DNA reads TGTGCCAGCAGCGTAGGGAAGGACATCTCCTACAATGAGCAGTTCTTC.